A single sample gave rise to the 32 T cell receptor beta chains below, sequenced in a study of T-cell memory formation after mild COVID-19. TCRdb ran MiXCR on the 5' RACE reads and lists one entry per CDR3 protein. The table includes about 540,000 distinct CDR3 sequences, about a fifth detected once. Material for sequencing was PBMCs or a T cell subset sorted from them (not recorded which). These receptors originate from an adult woman who had mild COVID-19 (a few samples of this study predate the infection). Cell type and time point are not known.

This sequence joins TRBV7-3 and TRBJ2-2, with TRBD2 as a possible D gene (5 bases). V lost 0 bases to trimming and J lost 5 bases, with 7 bases between them. CDR1 is SGHTA, CDR2 FQGTGA, per germline. The CDR3 has 14 amino acids. The CDR3 sequence: CASSLTRGTGELFF. The CDR3 DNA reads TGTGCCAGCAGCTTAACAAGAGGGACCGGGGAGCTGTTTTTT.

The J gene is TRBJ2-1, the V gene TRBV7-9; TRBD2 aligns across 13 bases. V trimming: 5 bases; J trimming: 3 bases; junction bases outside the gene matches: 7. This CDR3 spans 17 amino acids. From germline, CDR1 is SEHNR and CDR2 FQNEAQ (reference sequence). The CDR3 is CASSLGTSGIVYNEQFF. The CDR3 coding sequence is TGTGCCAGCAGCCTAGGGACTAGCGGGATCGTCTACAATGAGCAGTTCTTC.

V usage is TRBV4-2 and J usage is TRBJ2-5; 8 bases are shared with TRBD1. This CDR3 spans 19 amino acids. CDR1 and CDR2 from the germline V gene are LGHNA and YNFKEQ. V lost 0 bases, J lost 7 bases, and 19 bases stayed unmatched. CDR3 region: CASSQDSPRNTGGRGTQYF. CDR3 sequence (DNA): TGTGCCAGCAGCCAAGATTCTCCCCGGAATACAGGGGGACGGGGGACCCAGTACTTC.

There are a few counts of this clonotype. The chain uses TRBV12-3 or TRBV12-4 and TRBJ2-1; no clear D. The V gene lost 7 bases and the J gene lost 2 bases, with 21 bases spanning the gap. The CDR3 runs to 17 residues. For the CDR3, the DNA is TGTGCCAGCACCGGATATCAAGTCCTTCATACCTACAATGAGCAGTTCTTC. This codes for CASTGYQVLHTYNEQFF.

This clonotype was picked up a small number of times. The genes are TRBV25-1 and TRBJ2-5; D may be TRBD1 or TRBD2 (5 bases each). Between the trimmed V and J ends, which lost 2 bases and 2 bases, there was a span of 15 bases. Per the germline V gene, CDR1 is MGHDK and CDR2 is SYGVNS. There are 16 residues in the CDR3. CDR3 in amino acids: CASSERGEWGQETQYF. CDR3 nucleotide sequence: TGTGCCAGCAGTGAAAGAGGGGAGTGGGGGCAAGAGACCCAGTACTTC.

This rearrangement joins TRBV20-1 to TRBJ2-5, with 7 nucleotides matching TRBD1. Germline CDR1 and CDR2: DFQATT and SNEGSKA (reference sequence). Unmatched junction bases numbered 14, after V lost 6 bases and J lost 7 bases. CDR3 size: 14 residues. The DNA of the CDR3 is TGCAGTGCCATAAGAGGGGGCTCTGGGGGGACCCAGTACTTC. This translates into CSAIRGGSGGTQYF.

At least ten counts were recorded for this clonotype. The J gene is TRBJ2-1, the V gene TRBV20-1; TRBD2 is a possible D gene (5 bases). Germline V lookup: CDR1 DFQATT, CDR2 SNEGSKA (reference sequence). With 0 bases removed from V and 10 bases from J, the gap between germline ends came to 13 bases. The CDR3 sequence is 13 residues long. The CDR3 protein is CSARDSSVPEQFF. The CDR3 nucleotides are TGCAGTGCTAGAGATAGTAGCGTACCCGAGCAGTTCTTC.

This clonotype came up a few times. The rearrangement joins TRBV7-2 to TRBJ1-2; TRBD1 aligns across 7 bases. Germline CDR1 and CDR2: SGHTA and FQGNSA. The junction had 5 bases not matched to a gene; V was cut back by 2 bases and J by 8 bases. CDR3 size: 13 residues. The CDR3 spells CASSLLDRDGYTF. CDR3 coding DNA: TGTGCCAGCAGCTTACTTGACAGGGACGGCTACACCTTC.

This chain uses TRBV11-3 with TRBJ2-2, with 10 nucleotides matching TRBD1. CDR3 length: 17 amino acids. The V and J ends lost 5 bases and 4 bases, in that order; junction bases with no gene match: 10. CDR1 and CDR2 from the germline V gene are SGHNT and YENEEA. The CDR3 DNA follows: TGTGCCAGCAGCCAAGATGGGACAGGGGAGCGCACCGGGGAGCTGTTTTTT. Translating gives CASSQDGTGERTGELFF.

This clonotype showed up just a few times. The chain's CDR3 is CATSDPDSYKETQYF. The CDR3 coding sequence is TGTGCCACCAGTGATCCTGACAGTTACAAAGAGACCCAGTACTTC. The rearrangement uses TRBV24-1 and TRBJ2-5, with D maybe TRBD1 (5 bases). From germline, CDR1 is KGHDR and CDR2 SFDVKD. V was clipped by 3 bases and J by 3 bases, with 13 bases between them. The CDR3 is 15 amino acids.

This clonotype appeared a few times. The CDR3 DNA is TGCGCCAGCAGCCAAGAGTCCGCTCGGTCCCGGGACAGGGGGCGCCGGGGCTACACCTTC. As protein: CASSQESARSRDRGRRGYTF. V usage is TRBV4-1 and J usage is TRBJ1-2; 12 positions match TRBD1. The CDR3 sequence is 20 residues long. With V trimmed by 0 bases and J by 8 bases, 19 bases remained unmatched. CDR1 MGHRA and CDR2 YSYEKL come from the germline V gene.

CDR3: CASRGGGSTDTQYF. The CDR3 nucleotides are TGTGCCAGCCGTGGCGGGGGCAGCACAGATACGCAGTATTTT. This chain joins TRBV28 and TRBJ2-3; a possible D gene is TRBD2 (7 bases). V dropped 8 bases and J dropped 0 bases, with 12 bases sitting between them. Germline CDR1 is MDHEN and CDR2 is SYDVKM. There are 14 residues in the CDR3.

This clonotype has only a few counts. The rearrangement uses TRBV7-8 and TRBJ1-2, with TRBD1 as a possible D gene (6 bases). Germline V lookup: CDR1 SGHVS, CDR2 FQNEAQ. Deletions cut 0 bases from V and 4 bases from J, with 12 bases between. The CDR3 contains 15 residues. CDR3 DNA: TGTGCCAGCAGCTTAGCGGGGAGGACAGCCTATGGCTACACCTTC. Amino acid sequence: CASSLAGRTAYGYTF.

V is TRBV24-1 and J is TRBJ2-1; 8 nucleotides match TRBD2. J lost 7 bases, V lost 4 bases, and 8 bases had no gene match. Germline V lookup: CDR1 KGHDR, CDR2 SFDVKD. The CDR3 loop spans 15 amino acids. The CDR3 protein is CATSDPSGSGNEQFF. CDR3 nucleotides: TGTGCCACCAGTGACCCCAGCGGGAGCGGGAATGAGCAGTTCTTC.

The CDR3 DNA is TGTGCCAGCAGCTTACAGGGGGGTTCGAGAGAGCAGTACTTC. Amino acid sequence: CASSLQGGSREQYF. V and J are TRBV7-3 and TRBJ2-7; the D gene is possibly TRBD1 (7 bases). Germline V CDR1 and CDR2: SGHTA, FQGTGA. V gave up 2 bases and J gave up 7 bases, with 15 bases separating them. The length of the CDR3 is 14 residues. Complete variable domain (other parts from reference TRBV7-3 and TRBJ2-7): GAGVSQTPSNKVTEKGKYVELRCDPISGHTALYWYRQSLGQGPEFLIYFQGTGAADDSGLPNDRFFAVRPEGSVSTLKIQRTERGDSAVYLCASSLQGGSREQYFGPGTRLTVT.

This clonotype was detected only a few times. DNA for the CDR3: TGTGCCAGCTCACCGGAATCCAAACTCTACGAGCAGTACTTC. It translates to CASSPESKLYEQYF. The chain couples TRBV18 to TRBJ2-7; unclear D gene. Trimming removed 3 bases at V and 3 bases at J, with 12 bases between. This CDR3 is 14 amino acids long. Germline lookup yields CDR1 KGHSH and CDR2 LQKENI.

Ten or more counts support this clonotype. This chain joins TRBV6-5 and TRBJ1-2; D is unresolved. Between the trimmed V and J ends, which lost 5 bases and 2 bases, there was a span of 9 bases. CDR3 size: 13 residues. Germline V gene data show CDR1 as MNHEY and CDR2 as SVGAGI. Here the CDR3 reads CASSPTKNYGYTF. For the CDR3, the DNA is TGTGCCAGCAGTCCGACAAAAAACTATGGCTACACCTTC.

This clonotype was detected a few times. J is TRBJ1-3 and V is TRBV6-1; D unresolved. Trimming stripped 1 base from V and 2 bases from J, with 3 bases between. This CDR3 is built from 13 residues. CDR1 MNHNS and CDR2 SASEGT come from the germline V gene. CDR3 in amino acids: CASSEEPGNTIYF. Written as DNA, the CDR3 is TGTGCCAGCAGTGAAGAACCTGGAAACACCATATATTTT.

This chain connects TRBV12-3 or TRBV12-4 to TRBJ1-3; 9 nucleotides agree with TRBD1. The CDR3 is made up of 13 amino acids. Trimming cost V 5 bases and J 16 bases; bases outside gene matches: 12. As DNA, the CDR3 is TGTGCCAGCAGTACGCCGGGACAGGGAAAAACGTATTTT. Amino acids: CASSTPGQGKTYF.

The chain uses TRBV6-2 or TRBV6-3 and TRBJ2-1; 9 bases agree with TRBD2. Germline lookup yields CDR1 MNHEY and CDR2 SVGEGT. The CDR3 is 18 amino acids. Unmatched junction bases numbered 11, after V lost 4 bases and J lost 1 base. For the CDR3, the DNA is TGTGCCAGCAGTTCCTGGGGGGTAGCGGGAGTGTCCTACAATGAGCAGTTCTTC. Amino acids: CASSSWGVAGVSYNEQFF.

V usage is TRBV6-2 or TRBV6-3 and J usage is TRBJ2-1; 10 bases are shared with TRBD2. The germline CDR1 and CDR2 sequences are MNHEY and SVGEGT. J was trimmed by 7 bases and V by 7 bases; bases with no gene match: 10. This CDR3 spans 15 amino acids. In DNA, the CDR3 is TGTGCCAGCACCCGGGGGGTAGCGGGAGGAAATGAGCAGTTCTTC. Amino acids: CASTRGVAGGNEQFF.

V gene TRBV30 combines with J gene TRBJ1-5, with D unclear. This CDR3 spans 16 amino acids. V lost 0 bases to trimming and J lost 3 bases, with 15 bases between them. Germline-derived CDR1 and CDR2 are GTSNPN and SVGIG (reference sequence). In nucleotides, the CDR3 is TGTGCCTGGAGTGTACTTCGTAGTGGGATCAATCAGCCCCAGCATTTT. Translating it yields CAWSVLRSGINQPQHF. Full variable domain (rest looked up from reference TRBV30 and TRBJ1-5): SQTIHQWPATLVQPVGSPLSLECTVEGTSNPNLYWYRQAAGRGLQLLFYSVGIGQISSEVPQNLSASRPQDRQFILSSKKLLLSDSGFYLCAWSVLRSGINQPQHFGDGTRLSIL.

The table lists this clonotype with a few counts. The CDR3 DNA is TGTGCCAGCAGCGTGGGACTAGCGGGGGACTACGAGCAGTACTTC. This encodes CASSVGLAGDYEQYF. The V gene is TRBV9, the J gene TRBJ2-7, with TRBD2 identical over 14 bases. J gave up 3 bases and V 2 bases, and 1 base lay outside the gene matches. This CDR3 has 15 residues. The germline V gene has CDR1 SGDLS and CDR2 YYNGEE.

The rearrangement uses TRBV12-3 or TRBV12-4 and TRBJ2-4; TRBD2 agrees at 8 bases. This CDR3 is 14 amino acids long. The trim removed 3 bases at V and 6 bases at J, leaving 4 bases unmatched. The CDR3 loop reads CASSLKAGVNIQYF. The CDR3 region has the DNA TGTGCCAGCAGTTTGAAAGCGGGGGTAAACATTCAGTACTTC.

This sequence joins TRBV9 and TRBJ2-3; weak D call: TRBD1 (5 bases). Germline V gives CDR1 SGDLS, CDR2 YYNGEE. The CDR3 spans 14 residues. Trimming removed 0 bases at V and 4 bases at J, with 9 bases between. CDR3 nucleotide sequence: TGTGCCAGCAGCGTAGCCAGGGCCGCAGATACGCAGTATTTT. Its translation: CASSVARAADTQYF.

V and J are TRBV7-2 and TRBJ1-3; no definite D call. Trimming pared 1 base from V and 0 bases from J, leaving 7 bases between. Germline V lookup: CDR1 SGHTA, CDR2 FQGNSA. CDR3 length equals 15 residues. This CDR3 reads CASSLDRVSGNTIYF. The CDR3 DNA is TGTGCCAGCAGCTTAGACCGAGTCTCTGGAAACACCATATATTTT.

The rearrangement links TRBV5-6 to TRBJ2-7; D gene unclear. Trimming removed 1 base from V and 3 bases from J, with 11 bases in between. CDR3 length equals 14 residues. CDR1 is SGHDT, CDR2 YYEEEE, per germline. The DNA for the CDR3 is TGTGCCAGCAGCTTGCTGGAAACTCTCTACGAGCAGTACTTC. The encoded protein is CASSLLETLYEQYF.

The V gene is TRBV10-3, the J gene TRBJ2-7, with 7 bases identical to TRBD1. Per the germline V gene, CDR1 is ENHRY and CDR2 is SYGVKD. This CDR3 spans 11 amino acids. V trimming: 7 bases; J trimming: 6 bases; junction bases outside the gene matches: 3. This CDR3 is CAINDRAEQYF. CDR3 nucleotide sequence: TGTGCCATCAATGACAGGGCCGAGCAGTACTTC.

In its sample, this clonotype was seen a few times. This sequence joins TRBV7-9 and TRBJ2-5; 9 positions agree with TRBD1. Germline V lookup: CDR1 SEHNR, CDR2 FQNEAQ (reference sequence). V shed 4 bases, J shed 3 bases, and the junction held 6 bases outside the gene matches. CDR3 length equals 15 residues. In nucleotides, the CDR3 is TGTGCCAGCAGCTCCCGGGACAGGGTTGAAGAGACCCAGTACTTC. Protein: CASSSRDRVEETQYF.

V and J are TRBV18 and TRBJ1-6; unclear D gene. Trimming removed 5 bases at V and 7 bases at J, with 12 bases between. Per germline, CDR1 KGHSH and CDR2 LQKENI. The CDR3 totals 14 residues. The CDR3 nucleotides are TGTGCCAGCTCAAAGCAGGCAGAGAATTCACCCCTCCACTTT. It codes for CASSKQAENSPLHF.

This clonotype was recorded many times. The V and J genes are TRBV29-1 and TRBJ1-1, with 9 positions matching TRBD1. This CDR3 spans 15 amino acids. V was clipped by 7 bases and J by 5 bases; unmatched bases: 14. Germline V gene data show CDR1 as SQVTM and CDR2 as ANQGSEA. CDR3 nucleotides: TGCAGCGCCTGGGGGGCCACAGGGGGCCCTACTGAAGCTTTCTTT. It codes for CSAWGATGGPTEAFF.

This clonotype was found many times. The chain employs TRBV24-1 and TRBJ2-1; 8 bases align to TRBD2. The CDR3 runs to 17 residues. The junction had 9 bases not matched to a gene; V was cut back by 4 bases and J by 2 bases. Germline CDR1 KGHDR, CDR2 SFDVKD. Here the CDR3 reads CATSDSFGRETYNEQFF. The DNA for the CDR3 is TGTGCCACCAGTGACTCCTTCGGGAGGGAAACCTACAATGAGCAGTTCTTC.